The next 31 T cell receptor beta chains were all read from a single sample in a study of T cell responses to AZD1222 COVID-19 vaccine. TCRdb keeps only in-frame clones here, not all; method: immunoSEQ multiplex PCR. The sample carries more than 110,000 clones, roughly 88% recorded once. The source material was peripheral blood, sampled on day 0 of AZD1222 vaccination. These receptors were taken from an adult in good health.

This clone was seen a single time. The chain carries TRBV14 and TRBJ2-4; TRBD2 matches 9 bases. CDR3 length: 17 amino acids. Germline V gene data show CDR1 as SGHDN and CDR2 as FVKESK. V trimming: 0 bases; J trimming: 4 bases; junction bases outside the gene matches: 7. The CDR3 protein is CASSQEKTSGFKNIQYF. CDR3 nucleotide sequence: TGTGCCAGCAGCCAAGAAAAGACTAGCGGCTTTAAAAACATTCAGTACTTC.

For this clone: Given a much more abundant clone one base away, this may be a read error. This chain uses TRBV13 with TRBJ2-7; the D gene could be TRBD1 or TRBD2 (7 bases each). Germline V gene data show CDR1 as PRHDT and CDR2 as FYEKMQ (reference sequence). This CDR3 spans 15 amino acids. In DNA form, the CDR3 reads TGTGCCAACAGCCCGCAGGGGGAGGGACGGGGCGAGCAGTACTTC. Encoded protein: CANSPQGEGRGEQYF.

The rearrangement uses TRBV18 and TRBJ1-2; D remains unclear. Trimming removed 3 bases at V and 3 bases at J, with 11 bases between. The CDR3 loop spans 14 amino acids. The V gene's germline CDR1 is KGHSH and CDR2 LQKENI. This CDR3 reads CASSPSMGDYGYTF. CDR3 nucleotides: TGTGCCAGCTCACCCTCGATGGGTGACTATGGCTACACCTTC.

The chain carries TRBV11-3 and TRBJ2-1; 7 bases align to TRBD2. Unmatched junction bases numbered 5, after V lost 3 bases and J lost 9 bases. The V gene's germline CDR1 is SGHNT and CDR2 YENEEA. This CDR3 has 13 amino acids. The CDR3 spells CASSFSGAGEQFF. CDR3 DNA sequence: TGTGCCAGCAGCTTCAGCGGGGCGGGTGAGCAGTTCTTC.

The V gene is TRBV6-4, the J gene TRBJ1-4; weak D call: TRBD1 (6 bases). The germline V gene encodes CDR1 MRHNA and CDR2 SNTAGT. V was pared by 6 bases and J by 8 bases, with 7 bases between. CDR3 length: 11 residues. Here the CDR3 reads CASRGGEKLFF. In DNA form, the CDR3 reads TGTGCCAGCAGGGGGGGCGAAAAACTGTTTTTT.

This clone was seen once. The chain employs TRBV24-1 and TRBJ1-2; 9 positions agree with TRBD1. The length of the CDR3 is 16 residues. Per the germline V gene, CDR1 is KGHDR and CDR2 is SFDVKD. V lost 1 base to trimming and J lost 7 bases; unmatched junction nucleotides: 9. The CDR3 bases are TGTGCCACCAGTGATTTCGATTCCCGGGACAGGGCTGGCTACACCTTC. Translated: CATSDFDSRDRAGYTF.

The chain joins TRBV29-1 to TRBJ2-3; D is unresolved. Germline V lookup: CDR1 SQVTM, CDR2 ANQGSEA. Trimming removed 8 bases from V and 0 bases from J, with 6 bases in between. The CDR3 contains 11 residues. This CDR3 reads CSTRSTDTQYF. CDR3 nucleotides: TGCAGCACTCGAAGCACAGATACGCAGTATTTT.

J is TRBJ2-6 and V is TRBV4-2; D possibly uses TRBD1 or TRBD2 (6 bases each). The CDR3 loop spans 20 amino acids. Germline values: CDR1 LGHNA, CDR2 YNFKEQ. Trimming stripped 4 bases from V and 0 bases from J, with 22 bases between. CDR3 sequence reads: CASSRGGTQTASSGANVLTF. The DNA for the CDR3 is TGTGCCAGCAGCCGGGGCGGGACACAAACCGCGTCCTCTGGGGCCAACGTCCTGACTTTC.

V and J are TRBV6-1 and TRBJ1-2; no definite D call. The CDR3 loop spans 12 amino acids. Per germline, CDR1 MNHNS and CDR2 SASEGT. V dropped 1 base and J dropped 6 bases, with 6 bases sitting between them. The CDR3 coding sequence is TGTGCCAGCAGTGAAGGAGTCAATGGCTACACCTTC. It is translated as CASSEGVNGYTF.

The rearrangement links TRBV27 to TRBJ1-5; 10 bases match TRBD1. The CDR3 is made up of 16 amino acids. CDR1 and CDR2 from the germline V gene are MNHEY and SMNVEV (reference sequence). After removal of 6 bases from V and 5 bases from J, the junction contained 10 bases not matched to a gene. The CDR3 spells CASRSGTGAFHQPQHF. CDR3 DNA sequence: TGTGCCAGCAGGTCCGGGACAGGGGCGTTTCATCAGCCCCAGCATTTT.

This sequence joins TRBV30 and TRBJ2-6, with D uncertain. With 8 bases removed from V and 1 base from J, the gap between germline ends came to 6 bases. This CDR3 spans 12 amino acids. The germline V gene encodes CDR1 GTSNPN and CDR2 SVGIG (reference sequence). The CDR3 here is CARRSGANVLTF. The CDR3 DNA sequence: TGTGCCCGCAGATCTGGGGCCAACGTCCTGACTTTC.

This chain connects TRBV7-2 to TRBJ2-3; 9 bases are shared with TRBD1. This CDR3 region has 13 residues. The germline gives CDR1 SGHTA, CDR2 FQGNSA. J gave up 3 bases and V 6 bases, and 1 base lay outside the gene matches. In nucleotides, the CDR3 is TGTGCCAGCAGGGGACAGGGAACAGATACGCAGTATTTT. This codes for CASRGQGTDTQYF. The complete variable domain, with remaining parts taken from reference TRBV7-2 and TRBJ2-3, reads GAGVSQSPSNKVTEKGKDVELRCDPISGHTALYWYRQSLGQGLEFLIYFQGNSAPDKSGLPSDRFSAERTGGSVSTLTIQRTQQEDSAVYLCASRGQGTDTQYFGPGTRLTVL.

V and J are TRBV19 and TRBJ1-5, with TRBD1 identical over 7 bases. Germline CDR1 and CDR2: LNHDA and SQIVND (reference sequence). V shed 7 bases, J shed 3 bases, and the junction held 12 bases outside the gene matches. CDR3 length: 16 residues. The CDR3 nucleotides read TGTGCCAGTACCCAGTTAGCGGGACAGCTCAATCAGCCCCAGCATTTT. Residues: CASTQLAGQLNQPQHF.

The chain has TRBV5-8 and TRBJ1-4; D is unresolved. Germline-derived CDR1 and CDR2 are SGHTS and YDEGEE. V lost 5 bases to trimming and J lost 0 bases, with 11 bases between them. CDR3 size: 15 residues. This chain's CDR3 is CASSREGTTNEKLFF. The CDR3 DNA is TGTGCCAGCAGTCGGGAGGGAACAACTAATGAAAAACTGTTTTTT.

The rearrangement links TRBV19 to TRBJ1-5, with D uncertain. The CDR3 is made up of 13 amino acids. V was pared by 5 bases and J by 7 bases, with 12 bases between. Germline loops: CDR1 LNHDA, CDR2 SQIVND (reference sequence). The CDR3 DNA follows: TGTGCCAGTAGTGACGTCGAGGAGCAGCCCCAGCATTTT. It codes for CASSDVEEQPQHF.

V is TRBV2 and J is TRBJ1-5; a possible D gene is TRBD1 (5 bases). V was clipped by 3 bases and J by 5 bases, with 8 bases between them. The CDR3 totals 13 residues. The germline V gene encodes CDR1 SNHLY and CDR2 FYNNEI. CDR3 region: CASSETADQPQHF. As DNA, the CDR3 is TGTGCCAGCAGTGAGACAGCGGATCAGCCCCAGCATTTT.

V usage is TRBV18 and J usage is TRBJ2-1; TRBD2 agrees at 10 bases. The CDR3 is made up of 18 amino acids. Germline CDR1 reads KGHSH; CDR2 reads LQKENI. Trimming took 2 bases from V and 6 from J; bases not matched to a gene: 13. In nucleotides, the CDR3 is TGTGCCAGCTCACCAACGATCTGGACTAGCGGATCTCCCAATGAGCAGTTCTTC. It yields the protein CASSPTIWTSGSPNEQFF.

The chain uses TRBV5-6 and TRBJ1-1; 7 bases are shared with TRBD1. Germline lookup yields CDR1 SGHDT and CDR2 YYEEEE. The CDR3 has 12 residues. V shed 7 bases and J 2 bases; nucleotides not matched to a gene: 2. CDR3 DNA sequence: TGTGCCAGCCTAGGGGGCAACACTGAAGCTTTCTTT. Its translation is CASLGGNTEAFF. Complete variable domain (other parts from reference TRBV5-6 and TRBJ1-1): DAGVTQSPTHLIKTRGQQVTLRCSPKSGHDTVSWYQQALGQGPQFIFQYYEEEERQRGNFPDRFSGHQFPNYSSELNVNALLLGDSALYLCASLGGNTEAFFGQGTRLTVV.

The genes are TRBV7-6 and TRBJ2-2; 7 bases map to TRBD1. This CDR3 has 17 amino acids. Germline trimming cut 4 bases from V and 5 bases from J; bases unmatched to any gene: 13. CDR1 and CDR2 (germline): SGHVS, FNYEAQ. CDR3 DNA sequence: TGTGCCAGCAGCTGGTCCTTAGGGGGCGAATGGACCGGGGAGCTGTTTTTT. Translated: CASSWSLGGEWTGELFF.

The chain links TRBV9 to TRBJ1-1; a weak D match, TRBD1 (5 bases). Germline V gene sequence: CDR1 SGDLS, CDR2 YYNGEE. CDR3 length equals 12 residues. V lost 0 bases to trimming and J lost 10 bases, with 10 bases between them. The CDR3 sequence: CASSVVAGAAFF. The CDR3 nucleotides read TGTGCCAGCAGCGTAGTAGCCGGGGCAGCTTTCTTT.

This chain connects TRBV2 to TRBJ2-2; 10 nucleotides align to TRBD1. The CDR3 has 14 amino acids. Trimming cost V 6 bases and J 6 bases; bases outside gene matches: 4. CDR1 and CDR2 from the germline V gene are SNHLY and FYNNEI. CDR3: CASRGTGEAGELFF. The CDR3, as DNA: TGTGCCAGCAGGGGGACAGGGGAGGCCGGGGAGCTGTTTTTT. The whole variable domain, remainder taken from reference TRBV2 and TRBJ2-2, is EPEVTQTPSHQVTQMGQEVILRCVPISNHLYFYWYRQILGQKVEFLVSFYNNEISEKSEIFDDQFSVERPDGSNFTLKIRSTKLEDSAMYFCASRGTGEAGELFFGEGSRLTVL.

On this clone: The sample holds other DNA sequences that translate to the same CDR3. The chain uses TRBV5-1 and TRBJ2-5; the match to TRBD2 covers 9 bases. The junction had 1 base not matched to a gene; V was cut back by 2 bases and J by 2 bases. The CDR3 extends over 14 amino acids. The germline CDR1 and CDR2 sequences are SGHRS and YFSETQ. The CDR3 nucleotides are TGCGCCAGCAGCTTAGCGGGGGGACAAGAGACCCAGTACTTC. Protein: CASSLAGGQETQYF.

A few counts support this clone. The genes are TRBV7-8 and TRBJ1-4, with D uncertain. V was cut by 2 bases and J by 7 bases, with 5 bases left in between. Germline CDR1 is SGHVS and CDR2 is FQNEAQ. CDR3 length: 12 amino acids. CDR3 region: CASSLRGEKLFF. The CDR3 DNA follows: TGTGCCAGCAGCTTACGCGGTGAAAAACTGTTTTTT. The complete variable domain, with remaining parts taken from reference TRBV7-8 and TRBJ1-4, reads GAGVSQSPRYKVAKRGQDVALRCDPISGHVSLFWYQQALGQGPEFLTYFQNEAQLDKSGLPSDRFFAERPEGSVSTLKIQRTQQEDSAVYLCASSLRGEKLFFGSGTQLSVL.

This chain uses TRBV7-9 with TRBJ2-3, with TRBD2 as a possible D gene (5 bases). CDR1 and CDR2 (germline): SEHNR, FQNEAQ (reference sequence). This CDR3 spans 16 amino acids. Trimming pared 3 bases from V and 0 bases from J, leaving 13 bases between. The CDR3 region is CASSLDQRSSTDTQYF. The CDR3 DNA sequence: TGTGCCAGCAGCTTGGATCAGCGGTCGAGCACAGATACGCAGTATTTT.

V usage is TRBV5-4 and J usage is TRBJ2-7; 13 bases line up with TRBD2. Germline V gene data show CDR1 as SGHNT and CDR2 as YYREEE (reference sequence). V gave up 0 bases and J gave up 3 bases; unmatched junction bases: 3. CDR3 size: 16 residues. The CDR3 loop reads CASSLAGLAGVYEQYF. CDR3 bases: TGTGCCAGCAGCTTGGCCGGACTAGCGGGAGTCTACGAGCAGTACTTC.

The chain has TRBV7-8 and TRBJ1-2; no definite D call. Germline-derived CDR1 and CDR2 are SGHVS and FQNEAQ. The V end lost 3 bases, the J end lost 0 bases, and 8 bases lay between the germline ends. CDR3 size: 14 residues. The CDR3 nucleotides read TGTGCCAGCAGCTTGGGGAGGGCTAACTATGGCTACACCTTC. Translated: CASSLGRANYGYTF.

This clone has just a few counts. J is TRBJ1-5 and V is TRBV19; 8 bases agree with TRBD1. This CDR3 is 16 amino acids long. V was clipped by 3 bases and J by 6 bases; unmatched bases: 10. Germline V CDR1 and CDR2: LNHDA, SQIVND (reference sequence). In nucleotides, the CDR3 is TGTGCCAGTAGTATTCAAGACAGGGGTGGTAGTCAGCCCCAGCATTTT. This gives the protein CASSIQDRGGSQPQHF. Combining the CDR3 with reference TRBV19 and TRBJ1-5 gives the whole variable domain DGGITQSPKYLFRKEGQNVTLSCEQNLNHDAMYWYRQDPGQGLRLIYYSQIVNDFQKGDIAEGYSVSREKKESFPLTVTSAQKNPTAFYLCASSIQDRGGSQPQHFGDGTRLSIL.

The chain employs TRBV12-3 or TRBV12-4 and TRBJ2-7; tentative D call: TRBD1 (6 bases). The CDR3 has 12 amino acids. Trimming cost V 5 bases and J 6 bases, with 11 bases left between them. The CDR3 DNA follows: TGTGCCAGCAGTATCCGGGACACCGAGCAGTACTTC. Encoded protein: CASSIRDTEQYF.

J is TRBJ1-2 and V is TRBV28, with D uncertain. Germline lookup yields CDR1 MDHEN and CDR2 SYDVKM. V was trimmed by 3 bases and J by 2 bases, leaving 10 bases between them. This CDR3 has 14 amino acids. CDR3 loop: CASSFSGANYGYTF. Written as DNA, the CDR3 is TGTGCCAGCAGTTTCTCAGGAGCGAACTATGGCTACACCTTC.

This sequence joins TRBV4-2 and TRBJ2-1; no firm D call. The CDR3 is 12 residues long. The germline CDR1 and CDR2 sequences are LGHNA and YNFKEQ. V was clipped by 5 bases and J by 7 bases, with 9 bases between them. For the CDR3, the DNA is TGTGCCAGCAGCAGCCCCGGGAATGAGCAGTTCTTC. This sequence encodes CASSSPGNEQFF.

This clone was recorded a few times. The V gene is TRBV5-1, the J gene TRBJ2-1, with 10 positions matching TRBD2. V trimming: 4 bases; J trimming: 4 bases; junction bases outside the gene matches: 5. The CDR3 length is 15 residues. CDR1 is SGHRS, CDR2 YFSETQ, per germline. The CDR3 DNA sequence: TGCGCCAGCAGCCTCCTGACTAGCGGGTACAATGAGCAGTTCTTC. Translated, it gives CASSLLTSGYNEQFF.